These T cell receptor beta chains were read from a single sample in a study of T-cell memory formation after mild COVID-19. From the 5' RACE reads, TCRdb called clonotypes with MiXCR, one entry per CDR3 protein. The sample consists of approximately 260,000 distinct CDR3 sequences, roughly 17% of them appearing once. Sequences were obtained from PBMCs or a T cell subset sorted from them (not recorded which). These TCRs come from a young man who had mild COVID-19 (a few samples of this study predate the infection). Cell type and time point are not known. The CDR3 runs from the conserved cysteine through the conserved F or W. D genes are given only for firm matches. Clone sizes are given selectively: once, few, many, or a class where the clone is expanded.

clone_size,j_call,v_call,d_call,cdr3_aa,cdr3_nt
-,TRBJ2-3,TRBV10-2,-,CASRTGLHTDTQYF,TGCGCCAGCAGGACGGGACTTCACACAGATACGCAGTATTTT
-,TRBJ2-1,TRBV5-1,-,CASSLAPGNNEQFF,TGCGCCAGCAGCTTGGCCCCCGGTAACAATGAGCAGTTCTTC
few,TRBJ1-6,TRBV9,-,CASSVQGSSYNSPLHF,TGTGCCAGCAGCGTACAGGGGAGCTCCTATAATTCACCCCTCCACTTT
few,TRBJ2-2,TRBV7-3,-,CASSLNPTGELFF,TGTGCCAGCAGCTTAAACCCCACCGGGGAGCTGTTTTTT
-,TRBJ2-3,TRBV5-1,-,CASSFEGADTQYF,TGCGCCAGCAGCTTCGAGGGGGCAGATACGCAGTATTTT
few,TRBJ1-2,TRBV12-3/TRBV12-4,TRBD1,CASSTLGGRGAPRGYTF,TGTGCCAGCAGCACACTGGGGGGCAGGGGGGCCCCGAGAGGCTACACCTTC
-,TRBJ1-1,TRBV5-1,TRBD1,CASSPRDRGATEAFF,TGCGCCAGCAGCCCCCGGGACAGGGGAGCCACTGAAGCTTTCTTT
few,TRBJ2-3,TRBV12-3/TRBV12-4,-,CASSGGTVAYDTQYF,TGTGCCAGCAGTGGGGGGACCGTCGCGTACGATACGCAGTATTTT
-,TRBJ1-3,TRBV20-1,-,CSASIGAGNTIYF,TGCAGTGCTAGTATAGGGGCTGGAAACACCATATATTTT
-,TRBJ1-2,TRBV5-1,-,CASSLRVRGGYTF,TGCGCCAGCAGCTTGCGGGTTCGGGGAGGCTACACCTTC
-,TRBJ2-3,TRBV11-3,-,CASSLAGGPVADTQYF,TGTGCCAGCAGCTTAGCCGGGGGGCCCGTCGCAGATACGCAGTATTTT
-,TRBJ2-1,TRBV6-2/TRBV6-3,-,CASSYRAYNEQFF,TGTGCCAGCAGTTACCGTGCGTACAATGAGCAGTTCTTC
-,TRBJ2-3,TRBV7-2,-,CASSRQEDTQYF,TGTGCCAGCAGCCGACAGGAGGATACGCAGTATTTT
-,TRBJ1-2,TRBV19,-,CASRTAATGYTF,TGTGCCAGCAGGACAGCCGCTACAGGCTACACCTTC
few,TRBJ2-1,TRBV12-3/TRBV12-4,-,CASKNRGTPNNEQFF,TGTGCCAGCAAAAACCGGGGGACCCCTAACAATGAGCAGTTCTTC
-,TRBJ2-2,TRBV27,TRBD1,CASRTGGGLLGELFF,TGTGCCAGCAGGACAGGGGGCGGCTTGTTGGGGGAGCTGTTTTTT
many,TRBJ1-1,TRBV5-1,-,CASSLGQMNTEAFF,TGCGCCAGCAGCCTAGGACAGATGAACACTGAAGCTTTCTTT
few,TRBJ2-3,TRBV9,TRBD1,CASSAGTARTDTQYF,TGTGCCAGCAGCGCCGGGACAGCGAGGACAGATACGCAGTATTTT
-,TRBJ2-1,TRBV9,-,CASSVEPRVDNEQFF,TGTGCCAGCAGCGTAGAGCCGCGGGTAGACAATGAGCAGTTCTTC
-,TRBJ2-1,TRBV9,TRBD2,CASSPPGLAGIDEQFF,TGTGCCAGCAGCCCGCCGGGACTAGCGGGGATCGATGAGCAGTTCTTC
many,TRBJ2-1,TRBV7-9,TRBD2,CASSPGSSGVYNEQFF,TGTGCCAGCAGCCCAGGGTCGAGCGGGGTTTACAATGAGCAGTTCTTC
-,TRBJ2-3,TRBV5-1,TRBD1,CASSLARGQGTF,TGCGCCAGCAGCTTGGCGCGGGGACAGGGGACGTTT
few,TRBJ2-5,TRBV5-1,-,CASSWNGIQETQYF,TGCGCCAGCAGCTGGAACGGAATCCAAGAGACCCAGTACTTC
-,TRBJ1-4,TRBV5-5,-,CASSFFPSSATNEKLFF,TGTGCCAGCAGCTTCTTTCCGTCGAGTGCAACTAATGAAAAACTGTTTTTT
-,TRBJ2-7,TRBV18,-,CASSRGRETYEQYF,TGTGCCAGCTCACGGGGTCGTGAAACCTACGAGCAGTACTTC
few,TRBJ1-2,TRBV6-2/TRBV6-3,-,CASSYSNIPGGGYTF,TGTGCCAGCAGTTACTCGAATATCCCCGGCGGCGGCTACACCTTC
-,TRBJ1-2,TRBV7-3,-,CASSLTPGGEGYTF,TGTGCCAGCAGCCTTACCCCTGGGGGGGAAGGCTACACCTTC
-,TRBJ1-1,TRBV28,-,CAIRQTRVTEAFF,TGTGCCATCCGCCAAACCAGGGTCACTGAAGCTTTCTTT
few,TRBJ2-3,TRBV6-5,TRBD1,CASSYGRGLTDTQYF,TGTGCCAGCAGTTACGGCAGGGGGCTTACAGATACGCAGTATTTT
many,TRBJ2-5,TRBV24-1,-,CATSEEGPQETQYF,TGTGCCACCAGTGAAGAGGGACCCCAAGAGACCCAGTACTTC
-,TRBJ1-2,TRBV7-8,-,CASSPRWGGSYGYTF,TGTGCCAGCAGTCCCCGGTGGGGGGGTTCGTATGGCTACACCTTC
few,TRBJ1-1,TRBV4-1,-,CASSQTDTLNTEAFF,TGCGCCAGCAGCCAGACGGACACGTTGAACACTGAAGCTTTCTTT
-,TRBJ2-2,TRBV6-5,-,CASSMLAFAGELFF,TGTGCCAGCAGTATGTTAGCGTTCGCCGGGGAGCTGTTTTTT
-,TRBJ2-3,TRBV24-1,TRBD2,CATSEGGSTDTQYF,TGTGCCACCAGTGAGGGGGGGAGCACAGATACGCAGTATTTT
-,TRBJ2-3,TRBV30,-,CAWSAGDTQYF,TGTGCCTGGAGTGCTGGAGATACGCAGTATTTT
many,TRBJ2-3,TRBV5-1,-,CASSTGDTGVTQYF,TGCGCCAGCAGCACGGGGGACACCGGCGTTACGCAGTATTTT
-,TRBJ1-1,TRBV12-3/TRBV12-4,-,CASTTPGNTEAFF,TGTGCCAGCACCACCCCCGGGAACACTGAAGCTTTCTTT
few,TRBJ2-3,TRBV3-2,-,CASSRIGGLDTQYF,TGTGCCAGCAGCCGCATAGGGGGGCTGGATACGCAGTATTTT
-,TRBJ2-1,TRBV7-2,-,CASRQSGSYNEQFF,TGTGCCAGCCGACAGTCCGGCTCCTACAATGAGCAGTTCTTC
-,TRBJ2-3,TRBV20-1,TRBD2,CSALATSGTSTDTQYF,TGCAGTGCACTCGCGACTAGCGGAACAAGCACAGATACGCAGTATTTT
-,TRBJ2-5,TRBV2,-,CASSKLWVGETQYF,TGTGCCAGCAGTAAGCTTTGGGTGGGAGAGACCCAGTACTTC
few,TRBJ1-2,TRBV24-1,-,CATRPWRGAFALRERVYTF,TGTGCCACCAGGCCCTGGAGGGGGGCTTTCGCTCTCAGAGAGAGGGTCTACACCTTC
-,TRBJ2-1,TRBV7-3,-,CASSLNVGQLNEQFF,TGTGCCAGCAGCTTAAATGTCGGTCAGTTGAATGAGCAGTTCTTC
few,TRBJ2-1,TRBV2,TRBD2,CANASGAFNEQFF,TGTGCCAATGCTAGCGGGGCATTCAATGAGCAGTTCTTC
few,TRBJ2-7,TRBV5-6,-,CASSLVGRGGYEQYF,TGTGCCAGCAGCTTGGTGGGCAGGGGTGGCTACGAGCAGTACTTC
-,TRBJ1-2,TRBV5-4,-,CASSPGGKNGYTF,TGTGCCAGCAGCCCCGGGGGTAAGAATGGCTACACCTTC
few,TRBJ1-1,TRBV19,TRBD1,CASRTRQGNTEAFF,TGTGCCAGTAGGACCCGACAGGGGAACACTGAAGCTTTCTTT
few,TRBJ1-2,TRBV29-1,-,CSVEEVGGPYGYTF,TGCAGCGTTGAAGAAGTAGGGGGGCCCTATGGCTACACCTTC
-,TRBJ2-2,TRBV5-5,TRBD1,CASSLTTGFHTGELFF,TGTGCCAGCAGCTTAACGACAGGGTTCCACACCGGGGAGCTGTTTTTT
few,TRBJ2-1,TRBV4-1,-,CASRGGAGYNEQFF,TGCGCCAGCAGGGGGGGAGCCGGTTACAATGAGCAGTTCTTC
-,TRBJ1-1,TRBV10-3,TRBD1,CAISHVPGQGPNTEAFF,TGTGCCATCAGTCACGTCCCGGGACAGGGCCCGAACACTGAAGCTTTCTTT
-,TRBJ2-5,TRBV7-2,-,CASSFRGGHQETQYF,TGTGCCAGCAGCTTTCGCGGGGGCCACCAAGAGACCCAGTACTTC
many,TRBJ2-3,TRBV12-3/TRBV12-4,-,CASSLALRSFTDTQYF,TGTGCCAGCAGTTTAGCGCTCCGGTCTTTCACAGATACGCAGTATTTT
-,TRBJ2-2,TRBV5-1,TRBD1,CASAGTGGRTGELFF,TGCGCCAGCGCCGGGACAGGGGGTAGAACCGGGGAGCTGTTTTTT
-,TRBJ2-3,TRBV2,-,CASRETRDTQYF,TGTGCCAGCAGGGAGACGAGAGATACGCAGTATTTT
-,TRBJ2-7,TRBV7-3,-,CASSLSPGGDYEQYF,TGTGCCAGCAGCCTCAGCCCAGGAGGGGACTACGAGCAGTACTTC